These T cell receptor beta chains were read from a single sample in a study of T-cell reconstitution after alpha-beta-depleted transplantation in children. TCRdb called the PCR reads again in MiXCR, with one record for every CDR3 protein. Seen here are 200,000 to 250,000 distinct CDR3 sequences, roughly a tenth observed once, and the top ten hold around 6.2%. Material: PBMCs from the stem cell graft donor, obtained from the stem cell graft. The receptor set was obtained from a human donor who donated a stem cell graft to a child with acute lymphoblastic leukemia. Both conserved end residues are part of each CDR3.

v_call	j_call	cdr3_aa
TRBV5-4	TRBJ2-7	CASSSTGSSRSQYF
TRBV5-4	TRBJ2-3	CASSFGQRNTDTQYF
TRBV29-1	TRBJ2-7	CSVTGGDRAEQYF
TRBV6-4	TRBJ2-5	CASSATSGGQETQYF
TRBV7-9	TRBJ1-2	CASSSDGTYGYTF
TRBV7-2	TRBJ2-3	CASSLSRGRRSTDTQYF
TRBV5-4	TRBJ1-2	CASSSPGRHPYGYTF
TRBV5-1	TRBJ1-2	CASSSWDRAGYGYTF
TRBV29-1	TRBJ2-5	CSAGRSTGEETQYF
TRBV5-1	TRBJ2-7	CASSPRELSLYEQYF
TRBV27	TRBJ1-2	CASSPSGLSEGYTF
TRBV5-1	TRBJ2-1	CASSFYLSSYNEQFF
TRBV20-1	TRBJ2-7	CSARELLAQRYEQYF
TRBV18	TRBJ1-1	CASSDRNTEAFF
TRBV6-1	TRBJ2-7	CASSPLATPTVEQYF
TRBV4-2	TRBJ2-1	CASSQDGTGVLNEQFF
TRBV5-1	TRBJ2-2	CASSQDWNTGELFF
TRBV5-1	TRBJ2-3	CASSLTPERGTQYF
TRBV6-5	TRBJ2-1	CASSYSKLRASYNEQFF
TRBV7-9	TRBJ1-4	CASSPTQGEALFF
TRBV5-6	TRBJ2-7	CASSPGPTYEQYF
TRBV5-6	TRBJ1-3	CASSLHRGNTIYF
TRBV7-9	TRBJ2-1	CASSSKPSLNEQFF
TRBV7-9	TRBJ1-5	CASSSGQFGNQPQHF
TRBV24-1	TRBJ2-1	CATSGGDRGTNNEQFF
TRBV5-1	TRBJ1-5	CASSSTTGVGQPQHF
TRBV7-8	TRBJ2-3	CASRSYGTTDTQYF
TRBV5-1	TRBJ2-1	CASSLAGGLNNEQFF
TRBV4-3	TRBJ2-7	CASSQEPGTGPYEQYF
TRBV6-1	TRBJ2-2	CASIPMRQAGELFF
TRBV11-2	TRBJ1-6	CASSLSWEASPLHF
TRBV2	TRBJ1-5	CASSSNAGSNQPQHF
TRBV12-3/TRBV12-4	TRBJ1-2	CASSFQGRNYGYTF
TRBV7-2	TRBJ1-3	CASSLVGSGNTIYF
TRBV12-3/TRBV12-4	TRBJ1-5	CASSLERQPQHF
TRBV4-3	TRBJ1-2	CASSQEADSFGGYTF
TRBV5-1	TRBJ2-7	CASSSPGQGEHEQYF
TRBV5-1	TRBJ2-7	CASSEGQDYEQYF
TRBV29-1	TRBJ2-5	CSGYRGVGETQYF
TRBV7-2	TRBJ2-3	CASSRVRVSSTDTQYF
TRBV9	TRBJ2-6	CASSESSSGANVLTF
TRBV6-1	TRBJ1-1	CASSRLGENTEAFF
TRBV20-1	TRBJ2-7	CSAKESGGFGYEQYF